The 2 T cell receptor beta chains below were found in one sample sequenced in a study of CXCR3-negative and CXCR3-positive naive CD8 T cells (dated by TCRdb to about 2019). The reads were generated on a NextSeq 550. The Human TCR Profiling Kit (MiLaboratory) was used to make UMI-labeled 5' RACE TRB cDNA libraries. TCRdb reprocessed the reads, and each CDR3 protein sequence is entered once, without DNA. The sample's records list 38,000 or so distinct CDR3 sequences. Of the sample, approximately 14% is held by the ten largest clones. The specimen was memory CD8+ T cells from blood. Per the publication, the cell subset or site label means: conventional CD8+ memory T cells (TMEM), sorted as controls. The receptors derive from a human donor in good health. Some clones in this sample may be carry-over from other donors' samples.

This chain links TRBV29-1 with TRBJ2-5; the D call of TRBD2 rests on TCRdb alone, since no DNA is present to check it. The CDR3 runs to 14 residues. In germline, CDR1 is SQVTM, CDR2 ANQGSEA. CDR3: CSVIPYLAEETQYF.

The rearrangement joins TRBV7-6 to TRBJ2-6; TCRdb picks TRBD1, but there is no DNA to check that call. The CDR3 covers 18 residues. CDR1 and CDR2 from the germline V gene are SGHVS and FNYEAQ. The CDR3 region is CASSLVPPDRAGANVLTF. Based on the CDR3 plus reference TRBV7-6 and TRBJ2-6, the full variable domain is GAGVSQSPRYKVTKRGQDVALRCDPISGHVSLYWYRQALGQGPEFLTYFNYEAQQDKSGLPNDRFSAERPEGSISTLTIQRTEQRDSAMYRCASSLVPPDRAGANVLTFGAGSRLTVL.